This TCR beta chain was captured in a study of breast tumors, draining lymph nodes, adjacent tissues. This clonotype was seen a few times. The antigen is undetermined. TCRdb analysed the multiplex PCR reads with MiXCR anew, one entry per CDR3 protein. The sample includes approximately 13,000 distinct CDR3 sequences, 45% to 55% of them seen just once. Findings and limits, study-wide: Tumor TCR diversity was below lymph nodes but above nontumor tissue.

Germline CDR1 is SGDLS and CDR2 is YYNGEE. Trimming shortened V by 0 bases and J by 12 bases, and 25 bases separated the two germline ends. The CDR3 runs to 17 residues. This receptor was taken from a female donor with breast cancer. Some clones in this sample may be carry-over from other donors' samples. The material sequenced was tumor-adjacent breast tissue. The chain couples TRBV9 to TRBJ2-1, with a possible D match to TRBD2 (6 bases). This chain's CDR3 is CASSVDRTGSLLCGQFF. The CDR3 region has the DNA TGTGCCAGCAGCGTAGATCGGACCGGGAGCCTCCTTTGTGGGCAGTTCTTC. Full variable domain (outside the CDR3, taken from reference TRBV9 and TRBJ2-1): DSGVTQTPKHLITATGQRVTLRCSPRSGDLSVYWYQQSLDQGLQFLIQYYNGEERAKGNILERFSAQQFPDLHSELNLSSLELGDSALYFCASSVDRTGSLLCGQFFGPGTRLTVL.